This T cell receptor beta chain originates from a study of beta chain features in type 1 diabetes (dated by TCRdb to the late 2010s). Some background on the complete study: No differences in mean age, gender distribution, total cell number or subset yield were found between patients and healthy donors. A total of some 100,000,000 sorted cells were examined across all samples, and a strong correlation was observed between cell number per subset and RNA yield. The study compared TCRB repertoires of sorted circulating CD4+ T cell subsets between recently diagnosed type 1 diabetes patients and matched healthy donors. Naive and central memory subsets were obtained from all 30 or so donors, but regulatory and stem cell-like memory subsets were isolated from only 8 patients and about eight healthy donors. Results the study describes overall, beyond this receptor: Patients with type 1 diabetes made fewer insertions and deleted more nucleotides at VDJ recombination sites, implying thymic rearrangement abnormalities. Type 1 diabetes patients showed a moderate but significant shortening of TCRB CDR3 length in all four CD4+ subsets. Naive, central memory and regulatory TCRB repertoires appeared more similar among patients than among healthy donors. Because the HLA sub-analyses included only small numbers of individuals, any influence of HLA type on TCRB rearrangement was left unresolved. PCR might favor shorter templates, but patient and control samples were amplified and corrected together, so any skew would affect both groups equally. Because cDNA was sequenced instead of genomic DNA, activated cells with high expression could be over-represented, although the groups did not differ in activation or CD3 levels.

From each donor, a single peripheral blood sample of around 0.12 L on average was drawn into heparinised tubes. A BD FACSAria II and a panel including CD45RO, CCR7, CD25, CD127, CD95 and CD27 were used to sort naive, central memory, regulatory and stem cell-like memory CD4+ T cells. Purity was above 95% for every sorted population. PBMCs were separated immediately by Lymphoprep density gradient centrifugation and were stained directly, without being cultured. Samples were stained and sorted in pairs, with one healthy donor and one patient per experiment, so that batch effects were minimized. A note on this clone: It has no known antigen specificity. Per-nucleotide qualities are absent, and no much larger clonotype sits a single base away.

Counted from cysteine to phenylalanine, this CDR3 has 11 amino acids. CDR3 DNA is the only sequence kept; it has 33 bases, read in frame from the first base. The germline V gene provides CDR1 SGDLS and CDR2 YYNGEE. Between the V and J ends, shortened by 0 bases and 8 bases respectively, the junction contains 5 bases. All of the isolated RNA was reverse transcribed with the High Capacity cDNA Reverse Transcription Kit, so expressed TCRB transcripts were sequenced. Deep immunoSEQ sequencing was applied to naive, central memory and regulatory T cell samples, giving an average of roughly 3.5 million total reads per sample. Sorted cells were lysed in RLT buffer, and RNA was extracted using DNase-treated RNeasy Micro or Mini kits according to cell number. Each cell subset was processed on its own to prevent cross-contamination, while patient and healthy donor samples were processed together. Using the immunoSEQ multiplex PCR, TCRB sequences were amplified from cDNA into 87-bp fragments spanning the CDR3 region. Sequencing of the amplicons was performed on the Illumina HiSeq platform. Per the original workflow: PCR bias was corrected computationally using synthetic template baselines, and reads within Hamming distance 2 were collapsed, with unmergeable singletons discarded. Reads were aligned against IMGT to assign V, D and J genes, CDR3 length and insertions or deletions at six rearrangement sites. Within each subset, clonotype counts were normalized to the number of sorted cells before true diversity and Gini coefficients were calculated with the tcR R package. The overlap coefficient, calculated on TCRB nucleotide sequences, was used to quantify repertoire sharing. Out-of-frame TCRB sequences from naive cells were analyzed to stand in for the pre-selection repertoire. TCRdb obtained this table from immuneACCESS and retained in-frame rearrangements with V and J assigned. These tables miss some clones; where compared with another copy, unresolved V genes account for less than half of the shortfall, and the remainder is unexplained. That table supplies the V and J calls and clone size; D and trimming were determined from the DNA. This sample comprises 200,000 to 250,000 clones, around an eighth of them detected only once. The ten largest account for roughly 0.024% of the sample.

Recombination joined TRBV9 with TRBJ1-2, with no D gene named confidently. Sequenced sample: naive CD4+ T cells from blood. Per the publication, the cell subset or site label means: true naive CD4+ T cells. The clonotype originates from a woman aged 40 to 55 in good health. CDR3 loop: CASSVGGGYTF. The sequenced DNA is TGTGCCAGCAGCGTAGGCGGGGGCTACACCTTC.